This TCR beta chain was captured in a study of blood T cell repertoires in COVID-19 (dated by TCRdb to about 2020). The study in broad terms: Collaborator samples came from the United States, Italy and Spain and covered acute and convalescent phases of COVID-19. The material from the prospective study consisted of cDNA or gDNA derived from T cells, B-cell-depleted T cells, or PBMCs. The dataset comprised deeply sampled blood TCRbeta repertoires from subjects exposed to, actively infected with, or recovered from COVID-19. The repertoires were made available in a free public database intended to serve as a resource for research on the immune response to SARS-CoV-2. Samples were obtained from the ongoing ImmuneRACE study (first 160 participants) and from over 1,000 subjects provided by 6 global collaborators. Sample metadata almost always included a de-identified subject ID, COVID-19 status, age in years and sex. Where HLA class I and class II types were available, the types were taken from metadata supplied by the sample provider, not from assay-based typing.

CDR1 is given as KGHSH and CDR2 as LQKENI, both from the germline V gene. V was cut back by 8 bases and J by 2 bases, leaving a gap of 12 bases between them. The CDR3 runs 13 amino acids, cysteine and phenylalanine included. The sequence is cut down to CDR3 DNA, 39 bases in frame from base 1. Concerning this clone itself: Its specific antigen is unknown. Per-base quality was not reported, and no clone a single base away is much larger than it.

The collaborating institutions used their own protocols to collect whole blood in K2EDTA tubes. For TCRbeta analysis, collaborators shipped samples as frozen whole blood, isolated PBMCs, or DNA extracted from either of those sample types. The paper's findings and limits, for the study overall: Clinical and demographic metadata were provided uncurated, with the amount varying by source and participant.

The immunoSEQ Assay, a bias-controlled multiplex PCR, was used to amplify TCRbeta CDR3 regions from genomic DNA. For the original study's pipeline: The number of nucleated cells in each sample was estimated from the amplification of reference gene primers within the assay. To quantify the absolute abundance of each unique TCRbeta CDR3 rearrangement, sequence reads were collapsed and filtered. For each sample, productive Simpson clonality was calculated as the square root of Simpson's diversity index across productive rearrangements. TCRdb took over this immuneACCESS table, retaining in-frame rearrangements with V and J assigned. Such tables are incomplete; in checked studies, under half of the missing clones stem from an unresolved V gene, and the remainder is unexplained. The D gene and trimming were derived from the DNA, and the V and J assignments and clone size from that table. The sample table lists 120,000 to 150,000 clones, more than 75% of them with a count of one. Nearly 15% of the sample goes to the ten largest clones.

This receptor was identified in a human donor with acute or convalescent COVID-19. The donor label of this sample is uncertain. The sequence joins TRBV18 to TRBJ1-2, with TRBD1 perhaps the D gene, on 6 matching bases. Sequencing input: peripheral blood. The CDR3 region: CASVLDRNYGYTF. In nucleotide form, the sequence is TGTGCCAGCGTACTGGACAGAAACTATGGCTACACCTTC. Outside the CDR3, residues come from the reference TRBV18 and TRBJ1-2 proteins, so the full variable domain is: NAGVMQNPRHLVRRRGQEARLRCSPMKGHSHVYWYRQLPEEGLKFMVYLQKENIIDESGMPKERFSAEFPKEGPSILRIQQVVRGDSAAYFCASVLDRNYGYTFGSGTRLTVV.